Below, one T cell receptor (beta chain) is given with its context. Its antigen is currently unknown. This entry is derived from a study of T cell responses to AZD1222 COVID-19 vaccine. The assay was immunoSEQ multiplex PCR, and TCRdb's table has in-frame clones only and misses some. The repertoire holds 200,000 or so clones, roughly 92% seen once, with 0.9% to 1.1% in the top ten. Broader study findings: Compared with day 0, the breadth and depth of the Spike-specific TCR repertoire rose significantly after two doses of AZD1222. Baseline antibody screening turned up just a handful of seropositive AZD1222 recipients. None of the repertoires were sampled until the peak T cell response had passed.

The V segment lost 2 bases and the J segment 7 bases; nucleotides outside the gene matches: 8. Germline CDR1 is MNHEY and CDR2 is SMNVEV (reference sequence). This CDR3 is built from 15 residues. The source is an adult who received the AZD1222 COVID-19 vaccine. The rearrangement links TRBV27 to TRBJ1-1; 9 positions match TRBD1. Sequences were derived from peripheral blood, sampled 28 days after the second AZD1222 dose. CDR3 bases: TGTGCCAGCAGTTTAATCCCGGACAGGGGCTATGAAGCTTTCTTT. Translation gives CASSLIPDRGYEAFF.